Shown below are 31 T cell receptor beta chains from a single sample sequenced in a study of blood T cell repertoires in COVID-19. Assay: immunoSEQ multiplex PCR; the TCRdb copy retains only in-frame clones and omits some. The sample has around 150,000 clones; 85% to 90% are singletons. The sequenced material came from PBMCs or T cells enriched from blood (not recorded which). The receptors stem from a woman aged 45-65 years who had recovered from COVID-19.

This clone was seen more than once but under ten times. The V call is TRBV3-1 (or the pseudogene TRBV3-2), the J call TRBJ1-2; 8 positions agree with TRBD1. V shed 5 bases and J 2 bases; nucleotides not matched to a gene: 13. The V gene's germline CDR1 is LGHDT and CDR2 YNNKEL (reference sequence). The CDR3 covers 17 residues. The CDR3 loop is CASSTPQGTGLNYGYTF. The CDR3 DNA sequence: TGTGCCAGCAGCACGCCGCAGGGGACAGGCTTGAACTATGGCTACACCTTC.

The chain links TRBV6-1 to TRBJ1-4, with D perhaps matching TRBD1 (5 bases). The CDR3 covers 13 residues. The V and J ends lost 3 bases and 5 bases respectively, with 7 bases between them. The germline V gene encodes CDR1 MNHNS and CDR2 SASEGT. The CDR3 loop reads CASSDGGNEKLFF. In DNA, the CDR3 is TGTGCCAGCAGTGACGGGGGGAATGAAAAACTGTTTTTT.

The chain uses TRBV4-3 and TRBJ2-2; D remains ambiguous. In germline, CDR1 is LGHNA, CDR2 YSLEER. The V gene lost 1 base and the J gene lost 0 bases, with 15 bases spanning the gap. The CDR3 length is 18 residues. The CDR3 region is CASSQVFGLGANTGELFF. In nucleotides, the CDR3 is TGCGCCAGCAGCCAAGTCTTTGGGCTTGGCGCGAACACCGGGGAGCTGTTTTTT.

This clone was seen a single time. This rearrangement joins TRBV5-1 to TRBJ1-1, with 7 nucleotides matching TRBD1. Looked up from germline, CDR1 is SGHRS and CDR2 is YFSETQ. The CDR3 is 14 amino acids. V shed 2 bases and J 3 bases; nucleotides not matched to a gene: 4. The CDR3 DNA reads as TGCGCCAGCAGCTTACGGCAGGGGGACACTGAAGCTTTCTTT. Translation: CASSLRQGDTEAFF.

The V gene is TRBV20-1, the J gene TRBJ2-1; 9 nucleotides line up with TRBD2. Germline V gene lookup returns CDR1 DFQATT and CDR2 SNEGSKA (reference sequence). The CDR3 contains 14 residues. Trimming took 3 bases from V and 4 from J; bases not matched to a gene: 4. The CDR3 region has the DNA TGCAGTGCTAGTTTGGCGGGGGGGTACAATGAGCAGTTCTTC. Translating it yields CSASLAGGYNEQFF.

The CDR3 here is CASSEAGVRGYEQYF. In DNA, the CDR3 is TGTGCCAGCAGTGAAGCGGGAGTCAGGGGTTACGAGCAGTACTTC. J is TRBJ2-7 and V is TRBV2; D is possibly TRBD1 (6 bases). Germline-derived CDR1 and CDR2 are SNHLY and FYNNEI. The CDR3 consists of 15 residues. The V gene lost 0 bases and the J gene lost 4 bases, with 13 bases spanning the gap.

V and J are TRBV5-6 and TRBJ1-6, with D unresolved. This CDR3 spans 14 amino acids. The V gene's germline CDR1 is SGHDT and CDR2 YYEEEE. V was clipped by 4 bases and J by 13 bases, with 18 bases between them. The CDR3 DNA reads as TGTGCCAGCAGCCCTAAAAGTTTACAGTGGCCCCTCCACTTT. It translates to CASSPKSLQWPLHF. Filled out from reference TRBV5-6 and TRBJ1-6, the complete variable domain reads DAGVTQSPTHLIKTRGQQVTLRCSPKSGHDTVSWYQQALGQGPQFIFQYYEEEERQRGNFPDRFSGHQFPNYSSELNVNALLLGDSALYLCASSPKSLQWPLHFGNGTRLTVT.

This clone was counted a few times. The rearrangement uses TRBV6-6 and TRBJ2-7, with TRBD2 as a possible D gene (6 bases). This CDR3 is built from 16 residues. The V and J ends lost 5 bases and 0 bases respectively, with 17 bases between them. The V gene's germline CDR1 is MNHNY and CDR2 SVGAGI (reference sequence). The CDR3 is CASSRTSPAISYEQYF. The CDR3 DNA reads TGTGCCAGCAGTCGAACTAGCCCCGCTATCTCCTACGAGCAGTACTTC.

The table lists this clone with a count of one. The chain uses TRBV6-5 and TRBJ2-1; 7 bases align to TRBD2. The germline V gene encodes CDR1 MNHEY and CDR2 SVGAGI. The CDR3 is 15 amino acids. Germline trimming cut 6 bases from V and 2 bases from J; bases unmatched to any gene: 7. The CDR3 loop is CASSLTSLPYNEQFF. The CDR3 DNA follows: TGTGCCAGCAGCCTGACTAGCCTACCCTACAATGAGCAGTTCTTC.

This chain connects TRBV9 to TRBJ2-1, with D maybe TRBD2 (5 bases). V was trimmed by 3 bases and J by 0 bases, leaving 13 bases between them. The CDR3 consists of 16 residues. Per germline, CDR1 SGDLS and CDR2 YYNGEE. CDR3 sequence (DNA): TGTGCCAGCAGCGGAAGGACGGGAAGCTCCTACAATGAGCAGTTCTTC. Protein: CASSGRTGSSYNEQFF.

As regards this clone: Distinct nucleotide sequences in the sample also encode this CDR3. The rearrangement uses TRBV7-2 and TRBJ1-5; 8 nucleotides align to TRBD1. Trimming removed 5 bases from V and 2 bases from J; junction bases left unmatched: 2. Per the germline V gene, CDR1 is SGHTA and CDR2 is FQGNSA. This CDR3 region has 14 residues. This CDR3 reads CASSPTGGNQPQHF. CDR3 sequence (DNA): TGTGCCAGCAGCCCGACAGGGGGCAATCAGCCCCAGCATTTT.

The V gene is TRBV4-1, the J gene TRBJ1-2; D call uncertain. This CDR3 has 14 amino acids. Germline values: CDR1 MGHRA, CDR2 YSYEKL. V was clipped by 2 bases and J by 3 bases, with 10 bases between them. The CDR3 loop reads CASSQPGSDYGYTF. The CDR3 DNA sequence: TGCGCCAGCAGCCAACCGGGGAGCGACTATGGCTACACCTTC.

The J gene is TRBJ2-2, the V gene TRBV4-1, with 11 bases that match TRBD2. Germline CDR1 and CDR2: MGHRA and YSYEKL. With 0 bases clipped from V and 7 bases from J, the junction kept 10 bases outside the gene matches. The CDR3 sequence is 18 residues long. Written as DNA, the CDR3 is TGCGCCAGCAGCCAAGAAGCACCTAGCGGGGGGTTTATCGGGGAGCTGTTTTTT. Protein product: CASSQEAPSGGFIGELFF.

This clone has just a few counts. V gene TRBV2 combines with J gene TRBJ1-2; TRBD1 matches at 8 bases. The ends lost 6 bases at V and 2 bases at J; junction bases unmatched: 2. CDR3 length: 13 amino acids. Germline V gene sequence: CDR1 SNHLY, CDR2 FYNNEI. The CDR3 DNA is TGTGCCAGCAGGGGACAGGCGAACTATGGCTACACCTTC. It translates to CASRGQANYGYTF.

V and J are TRBV7-2 and TRBJ2-6; TRBD2 might be the D (6 bases). The germline CDR1 and CDR2 sequences are SGHTA and FQGNSA. The CDR3 sequence is 17 residues long. V was pared by 5 bases and J by 0 bases, with 14 bases between. CDR3 sequence reads: CASSPSGVRSGANVLTF. The CDR3 region has the DNA TGTGCCAGCAGCCCGTCGGGAGTCCGCTCTGGGGCCAACGTCCTGACTTTC.

This chain connects TRBV20-1 to TRBJ1-4; D gene ambiguous. This CDR3 is 11 amino acids long. Deletions cut 6 bases from V and 7 bases from J, with 9 bases between. In germline, CDR1 is DFQATT, CDR2 SNEGSKA (reference sequence). Here the CDR3 reads CSAREGEKLFF. The CDR3, as DNA: TGCAGTGCACGTGAGGGTGAAAAACTGTTTTTT.

In its sample, this clone was seen once. CDR3 loop: CASSLYRGRVTYEQYF. CDR3 nucleotide sequence: TGTGCCAGCAGCTTATACAGGGGTCGAGTAACCTACGAGCAGTACTTC. The chain joins TRBV7-2 to TRBJ2-7, with 7 bases aligning to TRBD1. CDR1 is SGHTA and CDR2 is FQGNSA in the germline V gene. The CDR3 runs to 16 residues. V was pared by 2 bases and J by 2 bases, with 9 bases of the junction left unmatched.

The J gene is TRBJ2-2, the V gene TRBV3-1 (or the pseudogene TRBV3-2), with a weak D call TRBD2 (6 bases). V was pared by 4 bases and J by 1 base, with 10 bases between. The CDR3 spans 15 residues. CDR1 is LGHDT and CDR2 is YNNKEL in the germline V gene (reference sequence). This chain's CDR3 is CASSPGLVNTGELFF. The CDR3 DNA follows: TGTGCCAGCAGCCCGGGACTCGTGAACACCGGGGAGCTGTTTTTT.

This clone came up once. The rearrangement links TRBV2 to TRBJ2-2; D not certain. The CDR3 contains 14 residues. Germline V CDR1 and CDR2: SNHLY, FYNNEI. The ends were cut back, 6 bases at V and 5 bases at J, with 13 bases in the middle. The CDR3 protein is CASRPNRPTGELFF. The CDR3, as DNA: TGTGCCAGCAGACCAAACAGACCGACCGGGGAGCTGTTTTTT.

The chain uses TRBV7-2 and TRBJ2-7; 9 bases align to TRBD1. Germline values: CDR1 SGHTA, CDR2 FQGNSA. This CDR3 is built from 15 residues. After removal of 2 bases from V and 4 bases from J, the junction contained 6 bases not matched to a gene. The CDR3 DNA is TGTGCCAGCAGCTTAAGGGACAGGGCCTCGTACGAGCAGTACTTC. It is translated as CASSLRDRASYEQYF. The whole variable domain, filled in from reference TRBV7-2 and TRBJ2-7, reads GAGVSQSPSNKVTEKGKDVELRCDPISGHTALYWYRQSLGQGLEFLIYFQGNSAPDKSGLPSDRFSAERTGGSVSTLTIQRTQQEDSAVYLCASSLRDRASYEQYFGPGTRLTVT.

This chain links TRBV2 with TRBJ1-1; D call uncertain. The germline V gene has CDR1 SNHLY and CDR2 FYNNEI. CDR3 length: 11 residues. V lost 2 bases to trimming and J lost 7 bases, with 5 bases between them. Written as DNA, the CDR3 is TGTGCCAGCAGTGAAATGAGTGAAGCTTTCTTT. The encoded protein is CASSEMSEAFF. Variable domain in full (rest from reference TRBV2 and TRBJ1-1): EPEVTQTPSHQVTQMGQEVILRCVPISNHLYFYWYRQILGQKVEFLVSFYNNEISEKSEIFDDQFSVERPDGSNFTLKIRSTKLEDSAMYFCASSEMSEAFFGQGTRLTVV.

This sequence joins TRBV7-2 and TRBJ1-6; D gene unclear. Germline V gene sequence: CDR1 SGHTA, CDR2 FQGNSA. V dropped 5 bases and J dropped 6 bases, with 11 bases sitting between them. The CDR3 is made up of 14 amino acids. The CDR3 DNA follows: TGTGCCAGCAGCGCCGGGAGGAGTAATTCACCCCTCCACTTT. Its translation: CASSAGRSNSPLHF. Supplemented by reference TRBV7-2 and TRBJ1-6, the full variable domain reads GAGVSQSPSNKVTEKGKDVELRCDPISGHTALYWYRQSLGQGLEFLIYFQGNSAPDKSGLPSDRFSAERTGGSVSTLTIQRTQQEDSAVYLCASSAGRSNSPLHFGNGTRLTVT.

The V call is TRBV3-1 (or the pseudogene TRBV3-2), the J call TRBJ2-2; D gene ambiguous. Germline CDR1 is LGHDT and CDR2 is YNNKEL (reference sequence). Deletions cut 1 base from V and 4 bases from J, with 4 bases between. The CDR3 length is 13 residues. This CDR3 reads CASSQAVTGELFF. Here the CDR3 DNA reads TGTGCCAGCAGCCAAGCCGTCACCGGGGAGCTGTTTTTT.

The chain couples TRBV7-9 to TRBJ1-6, with a tentative D call TRBD1 (5 bases). Germline V lookup: CDR1 SEHNR, CDR2 FQNEAQ (reference sequence). CDR3 size: 12 residues. Here the CDR3 reads CGSGQGDSPLHF. The CDR3 DNA reads TGTGGGTCGGGTCAGGGTGATTCACCCCTCCACTTT.

The gene calls are TRBV6-2 or TRBV6-3 and TRBJ1-2; maybe TRBD1 (5 bases). The CDR3 has 17 amino acids. In germline, CDR1 is MNHEY, CDR2 SVGEGT. The V end was cut by 2 bases, the J end by 4 bases, with 20 bases between. CDR3 nucleotide sequence: TGTGCCAGCAGTTACGCGCTCCGCGAAACAGGCCGCTATGGCTACACCTTC. It specifies CASSYALRETGRYGYTF.

The gene calls are TRBV14 and TRBJ1-1, with D hard to call. The CDR3 sequence is 14 residues long. In germline, CDR1 is SGHDN, CDR2 FVKESK. Trimming stripped 0 bases from V and 4 bases from J, with 9 bases between. The CDR3 loop reads CASSQDLQPTEAFF. CDR3 nucleotides: TGTGCCAGCAGCCAAGATTTACAGCCCACTGAAGCTTTCTTT.

V usage is TRBV4-2 and J usage is TRBJ1-2; 7 bases map to TRBD1. There are 19 residues in the CDR3. The junction had 15 bases not matched to a gene; V was cut back by 2 bases and J by 0 bases. CDR1 and CDR2 (germline): LGHNA, YNFKEQ. CDR3: CASSQRIPVRDSSNYGYTF. DNA of the CDR3: TGTGCCAGCAGCCAACGAATCCCCGTCAGGGACAGTTCTAACTATGGCTACACCTTC.

This clone was seen a handful of times. This sequence joins TRBV18 and TRBJ1-5; D unclear. V shed 3 bases and J shed 7 bases, with 13 bases lying between them. Germline V gene data show CDR1 as KGHSH and CDR2 as LQKENI. This CDR3 has 14 amino acids. DNA of the CDR3: TGTGCCAGCTCACCGGGAGAGGTCGCGCAGCCCCAGCATTTT. Its translation is CASSPGEVAQPQHF.

The J gene is TRBJ2-7, the V gene TRBV4-1; TRBD2 matches at 8 bases. This CDR3 region has 16 residues. The germline V gene encodes CDR1 MGHRA and CDR2 YSYEKL. Trimming at V came to 4 bases and at J to 4 bases, leaving 12 bases not matched to a gene. CDR3 bases: TGCGCCAGCAGCCTCAAAGCCGGGGGGGCCGGGTACGAGCAGTACTTC. This gives the protein CASSLKAGGAGYEQYF.

V and J are TRBV25-1 and TRBJ2-1; possibly TRBD2 for D (5 bases). The germline V gene encodes CDR1 MGHDK and CDR2 SYGVNS. V lost 3 bases to trimming and J lost 10 bases, with 19 bases between them. The CDR3 covers 15 residues. The CDR3 sequence is CASSDTSRRFGEQFF. In nucleotides, the CDR3 is TGTGCCAGCAGTGACACTTCACGGAGGTTCGGAGAGCAGTTCTTC.

V is TRBV11-2 and J is TRBJ2-7; D is undetermined. The V end was cut by 5 bases, the J end by 5 bases, with 4 bases between. CDR3 length: 10 amino acids. Germline CDR1 reads SGHAT; CDR2 reads FQNNGV. CDR3: CASSGHEQYF. CDR3 DNA: TGTGCCAGCAGCGGCCACGAGCAGTACTTC.